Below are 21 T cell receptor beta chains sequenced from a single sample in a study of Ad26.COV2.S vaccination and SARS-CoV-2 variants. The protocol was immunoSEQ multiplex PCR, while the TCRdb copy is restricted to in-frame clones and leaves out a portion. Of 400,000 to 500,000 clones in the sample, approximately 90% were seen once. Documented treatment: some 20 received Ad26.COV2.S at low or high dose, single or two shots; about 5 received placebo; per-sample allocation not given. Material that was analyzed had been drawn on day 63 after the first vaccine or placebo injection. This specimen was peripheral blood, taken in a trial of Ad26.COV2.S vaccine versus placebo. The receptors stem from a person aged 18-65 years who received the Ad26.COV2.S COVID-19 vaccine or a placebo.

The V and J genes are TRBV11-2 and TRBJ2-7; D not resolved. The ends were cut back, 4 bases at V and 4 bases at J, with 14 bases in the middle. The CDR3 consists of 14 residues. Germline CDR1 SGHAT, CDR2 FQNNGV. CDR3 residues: CASSSRDQLYEQYF. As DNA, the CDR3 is TGTGCCAGCAGCTCCCGAGACCAGTTGTACGAGCAGTACTTC.

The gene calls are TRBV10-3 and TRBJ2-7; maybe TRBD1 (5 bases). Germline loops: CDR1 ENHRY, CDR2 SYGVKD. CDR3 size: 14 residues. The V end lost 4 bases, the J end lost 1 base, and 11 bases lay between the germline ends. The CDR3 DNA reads TGTGCCATCAGTGGCGCAGGGCCATCCTACGAGCAGTACTTC. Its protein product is CAISGAGPSYEQYF.

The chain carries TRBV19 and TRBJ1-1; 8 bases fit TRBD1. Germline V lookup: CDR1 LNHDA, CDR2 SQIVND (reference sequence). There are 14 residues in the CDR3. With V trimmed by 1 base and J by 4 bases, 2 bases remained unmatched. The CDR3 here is CASSIGQGFTEAFF. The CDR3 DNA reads TGTGCCAGTAGTATAGGACAGGGGTTCACTGAAGCTTTCTTT.

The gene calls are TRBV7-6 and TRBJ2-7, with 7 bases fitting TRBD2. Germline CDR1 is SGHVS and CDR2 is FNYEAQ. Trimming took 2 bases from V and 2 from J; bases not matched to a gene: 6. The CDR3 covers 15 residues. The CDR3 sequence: CASSLRPSGAYEQYF. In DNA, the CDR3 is TGTGCCAGCAGCTTAAGGCCTAGCGGAGCCTACGAGCAGTACTTC. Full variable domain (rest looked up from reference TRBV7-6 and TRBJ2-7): GAGVSQSPRYKVTKRGQDVALRCDPISGHVSLYWYRQALGQGPEFLTYFNYEAQQDKSGLPNDRFSAERPEGSISTLTIQRTEQRDSAMYRCASSLRPSGAYEQYFGPGTRLTVT.

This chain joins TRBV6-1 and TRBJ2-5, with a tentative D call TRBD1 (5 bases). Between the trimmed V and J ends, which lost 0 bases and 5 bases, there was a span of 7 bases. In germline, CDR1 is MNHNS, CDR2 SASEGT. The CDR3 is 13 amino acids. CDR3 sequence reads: CASSEAGRETQYF. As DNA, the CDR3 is TGTGCCAGCAGTGAAGCGGGGCGCGAGACCCAGTACTTC.

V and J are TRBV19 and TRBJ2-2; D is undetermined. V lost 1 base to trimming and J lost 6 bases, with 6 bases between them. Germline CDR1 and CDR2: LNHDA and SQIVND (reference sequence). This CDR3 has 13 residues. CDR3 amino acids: CASSIVSPGELFF. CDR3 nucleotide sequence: TGTGCCAGTAGTATAGTCAGCCCCGGGGAGCTGTTTTTT.

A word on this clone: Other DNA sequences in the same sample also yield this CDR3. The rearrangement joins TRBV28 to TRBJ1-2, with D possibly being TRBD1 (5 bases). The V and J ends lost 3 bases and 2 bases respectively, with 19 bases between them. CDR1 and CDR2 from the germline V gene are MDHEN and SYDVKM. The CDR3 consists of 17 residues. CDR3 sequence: CASSFSKQAEMNYGYTF. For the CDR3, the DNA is TGTGCCAGCAGTTTCAGTAAACAGGCCGAGATGAACTATGGCTACACCTTC.

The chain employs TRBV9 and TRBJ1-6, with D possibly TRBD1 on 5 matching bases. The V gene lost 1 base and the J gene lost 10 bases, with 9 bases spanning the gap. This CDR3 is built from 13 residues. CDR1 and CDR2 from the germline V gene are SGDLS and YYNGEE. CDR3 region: CASSVKGDSPLHF. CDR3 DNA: TGTGCCAGCAGCGTAAAAGGGGACTCACCCCTCCACTTT.

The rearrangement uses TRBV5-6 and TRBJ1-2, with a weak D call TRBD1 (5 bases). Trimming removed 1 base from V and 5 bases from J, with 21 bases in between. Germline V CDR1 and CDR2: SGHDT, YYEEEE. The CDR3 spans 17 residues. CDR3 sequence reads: CASSLRRYGATLYGYTF. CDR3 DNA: TGTGCCAGCAGCTTGCGCCGGTACGGGGCTACGCTTTATGGCTACACCTTC.

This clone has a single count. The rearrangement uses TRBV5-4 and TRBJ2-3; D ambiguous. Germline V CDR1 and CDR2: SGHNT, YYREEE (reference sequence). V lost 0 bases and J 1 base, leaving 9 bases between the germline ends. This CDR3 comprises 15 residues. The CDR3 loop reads CASSLGTHGTDTQYF. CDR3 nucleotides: TGTGCCAGCAGCTTGGGAACTCATGGCACAGATACGCAGTATTTT.

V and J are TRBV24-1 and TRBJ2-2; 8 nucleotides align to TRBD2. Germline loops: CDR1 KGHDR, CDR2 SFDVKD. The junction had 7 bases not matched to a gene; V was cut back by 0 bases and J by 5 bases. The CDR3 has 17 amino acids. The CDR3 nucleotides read TGTGCCACCAGTGATTTGAGCCGGGAGGGGAGGACCGGGGAGCTGTTTTTT. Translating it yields CATSDLSREGRTGELFF.

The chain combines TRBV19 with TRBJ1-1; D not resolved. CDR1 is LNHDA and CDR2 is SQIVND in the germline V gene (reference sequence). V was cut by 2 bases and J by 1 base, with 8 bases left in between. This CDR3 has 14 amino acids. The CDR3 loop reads CASSISSRNTEAFF. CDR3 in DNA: TGTGCCAGTAGTATAAGTTCGCGGAACACTGAAGCTTTCTTT.

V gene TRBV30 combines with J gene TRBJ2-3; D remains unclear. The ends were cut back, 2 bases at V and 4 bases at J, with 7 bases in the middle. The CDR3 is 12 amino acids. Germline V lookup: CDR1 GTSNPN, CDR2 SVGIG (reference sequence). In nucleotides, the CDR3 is TGTGCCTGGAGTTCAGACGCAGATACGCAGTATTTT. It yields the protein CAWSSDADTQYF.

The CDR3 spells CASSIWPPSTYEQYF. CDR3 DNA sequence: TGTGCCAGTAGTATATGGCCCCCCAGCACCTACGAGCAGTACTTC. This chain uses TRBV19 with TRBJ2-7; the D is unclear. Germline V gene data show CDR1 as LNHDA and CDR2 as SQIVND (reference sequence). This CDR3 comprises 15 residues. The V end was cut by 2 bases, the J end by 2 bases, with 13 bases between. The entire variable domain, with the rest obtained from reference TRBV19 and TRBJ2-7, is as follows: DGGITQSPKYLFRKEGQNVTLSCEQNLNHDAMYWYRQDPGQGLRLIYYSQIVNDFQKGDIAEGYSVSREKKESFPLTVTSAQKNPTAFYLCASSIWPPSTYEQYFGPGTRLTVT.

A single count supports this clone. Written as DNA, the CDR3 is TGTGCCAGCAGTGAATACGGAGTAGCGGGGAACCCCTACGAGCAGTACTTC. Its protein product is CASSEYGVAGNPYEQYF. The genes are TRBV2 and TRBJ2-7, with 8 bases identical to TRBD2. Trimming took 2 bases from V and 2 from J; bases not matched to a gene: 11. Germline-derived CDR1 and CDR2 are SNHLY and FYNNEI. The CDR3 is 17 residues long.

The DNA of the CDR3 is TGTGCCAGTAGTATAGTGGCAGGGGGTATCGATGAGCAGTTCTTC. Translated: CASSIVAGGIDEQFF. This chain uses TRBV19 with TRBJ2-1; 7 bases are shared with TRBD1. Germline CDR1 reads LNHDA; CDR2 reads SQIVND (reference sequence). This CDR3 comprises 15 residues. The V gene end was trimmed by 1 base and the J gene end by 8 bases; junction bases not matched to a gene: 8.

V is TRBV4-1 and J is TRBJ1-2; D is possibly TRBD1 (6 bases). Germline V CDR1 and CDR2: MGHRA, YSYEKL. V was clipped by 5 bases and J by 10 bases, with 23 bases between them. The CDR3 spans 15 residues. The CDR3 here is CASSTPGAPGSVYTF. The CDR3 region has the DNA TGCGCCAGCAGCACCCCGGGGGCGCCAGGGAGTGTCTACACCTTC.

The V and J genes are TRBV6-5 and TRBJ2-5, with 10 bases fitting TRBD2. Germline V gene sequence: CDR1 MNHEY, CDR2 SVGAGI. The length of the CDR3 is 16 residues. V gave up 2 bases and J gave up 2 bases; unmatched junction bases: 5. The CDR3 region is CASSYGTSGVQETQYF. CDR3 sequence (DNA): TGTGCCAGCAGTTACGGTACTAGCGGGGTACAAGAGACCCAGTACTTC.

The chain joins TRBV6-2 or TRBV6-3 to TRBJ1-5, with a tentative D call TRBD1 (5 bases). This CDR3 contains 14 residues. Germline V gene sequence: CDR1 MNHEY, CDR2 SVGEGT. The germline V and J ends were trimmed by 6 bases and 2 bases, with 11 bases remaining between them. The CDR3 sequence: CASSRGGGNQPQHF. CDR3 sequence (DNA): TGTGCCAGCAGCCGGGGGGGAGGCAATCAGCCCCAGCATTTT.

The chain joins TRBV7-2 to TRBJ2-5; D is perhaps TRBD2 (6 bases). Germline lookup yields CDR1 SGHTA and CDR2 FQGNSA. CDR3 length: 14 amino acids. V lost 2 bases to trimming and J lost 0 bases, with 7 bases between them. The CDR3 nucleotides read TGTGCCAGCAGCTTACGCGGGGACCAAGAGACCCAGTACTTC. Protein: CASSLRGDQETQYF.

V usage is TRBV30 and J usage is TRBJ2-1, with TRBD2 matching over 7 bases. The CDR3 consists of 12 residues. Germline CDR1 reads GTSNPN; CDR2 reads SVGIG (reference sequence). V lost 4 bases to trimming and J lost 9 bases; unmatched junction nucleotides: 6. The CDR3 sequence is CAWISTGGEQFF. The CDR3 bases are TGTGCCTGGATTAGTACGGGGGGTGAGCAGTTCTTC.